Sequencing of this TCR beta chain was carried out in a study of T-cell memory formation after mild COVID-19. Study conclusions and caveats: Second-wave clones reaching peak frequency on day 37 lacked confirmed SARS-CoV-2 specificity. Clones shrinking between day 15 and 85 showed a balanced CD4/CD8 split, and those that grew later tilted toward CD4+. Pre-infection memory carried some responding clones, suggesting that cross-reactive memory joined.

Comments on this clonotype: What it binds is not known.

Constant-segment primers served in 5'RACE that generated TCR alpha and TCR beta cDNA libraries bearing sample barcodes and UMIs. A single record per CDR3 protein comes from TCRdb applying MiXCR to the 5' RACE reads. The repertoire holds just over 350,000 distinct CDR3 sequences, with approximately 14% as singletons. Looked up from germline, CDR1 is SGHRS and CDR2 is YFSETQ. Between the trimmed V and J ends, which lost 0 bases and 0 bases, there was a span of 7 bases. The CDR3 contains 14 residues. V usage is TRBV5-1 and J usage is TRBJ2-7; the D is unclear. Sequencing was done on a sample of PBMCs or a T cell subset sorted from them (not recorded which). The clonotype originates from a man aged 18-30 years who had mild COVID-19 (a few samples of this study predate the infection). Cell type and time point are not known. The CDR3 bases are TGCGCCAGCAGCTTGGTACATAACTCCTACGAGCAGTACTTC. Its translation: CASSLVHNSYEQYF.